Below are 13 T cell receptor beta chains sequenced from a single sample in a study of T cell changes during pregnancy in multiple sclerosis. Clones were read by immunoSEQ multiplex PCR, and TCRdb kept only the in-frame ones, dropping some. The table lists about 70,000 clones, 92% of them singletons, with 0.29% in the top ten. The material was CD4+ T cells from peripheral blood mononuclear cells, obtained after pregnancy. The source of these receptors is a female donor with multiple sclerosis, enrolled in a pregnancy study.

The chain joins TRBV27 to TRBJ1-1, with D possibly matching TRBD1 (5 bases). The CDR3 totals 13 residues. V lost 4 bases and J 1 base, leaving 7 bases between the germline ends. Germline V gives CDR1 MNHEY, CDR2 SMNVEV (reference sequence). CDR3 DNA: TGTGCCAGCAGTTACAGGCAGAACACTGAAGCTTTCTTT. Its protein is CASSYRQNTEAFF.

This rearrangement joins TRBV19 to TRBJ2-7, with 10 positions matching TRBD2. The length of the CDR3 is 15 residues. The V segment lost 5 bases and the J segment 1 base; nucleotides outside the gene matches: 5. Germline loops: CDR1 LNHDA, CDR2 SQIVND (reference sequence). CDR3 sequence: CASSPSGSISYEQYF. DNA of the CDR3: TGTGCCAGTAGTCCTAGCGGGAGTATTTCCTACGAGCAGTACTTC.

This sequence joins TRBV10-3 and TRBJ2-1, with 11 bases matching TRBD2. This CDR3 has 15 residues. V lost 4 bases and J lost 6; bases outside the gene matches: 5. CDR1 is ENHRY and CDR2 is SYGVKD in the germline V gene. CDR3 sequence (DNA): TGTGCCATCAGTGCTAGCGGGGGGACAATCAATGAGCAGTTCTTC. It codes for CAISASGGTINEQFF.

CDR3 nucleotides: TGTGCCAGCAGCTCCATCAGGGAAAGGGGTCAGCCCCAGCATTTT. This encodes CASSSIRERGQPQHF. The chain is built from TRBV13 and TRBJ1-5, with D possibly being TRBD1 (5 bases). Trimming took 4 bases from V and 6 from J, leaving 16 bases between them. Germline V gives CDR1 PRHDT, CDR2 FYEKMQ (reference sequence). The CDR3 consists of 15 residues.

CDR3: CASIGQGGLRPNEKLFF. The CDR3, as DNA: TGTGCCAGTATTGGACAGGGTGGGCTCCGGCCTAATGAAAAACTGTTTTTT. The chain joins TRBV19 to TRBJ1-4; 8 nucleotides line up with TRBD1. Germline CDR1 is LNHDA and CDR2 is SQIVND (reference sequence). With 7 bases clipped from V and 3 bases from J, the junction kept 13 bases outside the gene matches. The CDR3 has 17 residues.

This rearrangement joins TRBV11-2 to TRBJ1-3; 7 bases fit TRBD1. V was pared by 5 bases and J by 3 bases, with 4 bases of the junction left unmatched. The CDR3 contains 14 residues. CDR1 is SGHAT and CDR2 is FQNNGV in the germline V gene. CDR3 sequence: CASSLQGLGNTIYF. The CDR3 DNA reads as TGTGCCAGCAGCCTACAGGGGCTTGGAAACACCATATATTTT.

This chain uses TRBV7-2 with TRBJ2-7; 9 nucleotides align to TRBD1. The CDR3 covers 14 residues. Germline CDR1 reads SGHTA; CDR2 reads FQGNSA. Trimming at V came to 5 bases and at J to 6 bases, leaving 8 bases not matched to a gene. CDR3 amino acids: CASSVRTGELEQYF. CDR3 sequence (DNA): TGTGCCAGCAGCGTTCGGACAGGGGAACTCGAGCAGTACTTC.

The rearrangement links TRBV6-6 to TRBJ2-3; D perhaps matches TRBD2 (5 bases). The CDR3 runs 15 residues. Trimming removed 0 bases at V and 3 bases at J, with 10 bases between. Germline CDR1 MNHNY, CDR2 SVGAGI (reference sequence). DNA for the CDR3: TGTGCCAGCAGTTACTCGAGGGCCAGGACAGATACGCAGTATTTT. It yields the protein CASSYSRARTDTQYF.

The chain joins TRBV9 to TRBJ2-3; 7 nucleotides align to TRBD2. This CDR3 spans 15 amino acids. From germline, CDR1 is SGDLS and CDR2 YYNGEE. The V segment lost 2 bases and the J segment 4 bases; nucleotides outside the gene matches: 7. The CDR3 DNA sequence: TGTGCCAGCAGCGTGAATCCGGGAGGCTCAGATACGCAGTATTTT. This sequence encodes CASSVNPGGSDTQYF.

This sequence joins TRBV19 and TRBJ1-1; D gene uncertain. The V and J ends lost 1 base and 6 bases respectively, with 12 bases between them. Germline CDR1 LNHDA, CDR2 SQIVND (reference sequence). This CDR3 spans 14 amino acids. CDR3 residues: CASSIGRGRAEAFF. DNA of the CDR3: TGTGCCAGTAGTATAGGAAGAGGGAGGGCTGAAGCTTTCTTT.

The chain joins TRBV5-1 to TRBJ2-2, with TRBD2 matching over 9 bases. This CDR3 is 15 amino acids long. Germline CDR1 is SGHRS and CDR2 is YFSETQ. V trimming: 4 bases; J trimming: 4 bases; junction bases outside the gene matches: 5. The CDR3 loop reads CASSPGLASTGELFF. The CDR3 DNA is TGCGCCAGCAGCCCAGGACTAGCGAGCACCGGGGAGCTGTTTTTT.

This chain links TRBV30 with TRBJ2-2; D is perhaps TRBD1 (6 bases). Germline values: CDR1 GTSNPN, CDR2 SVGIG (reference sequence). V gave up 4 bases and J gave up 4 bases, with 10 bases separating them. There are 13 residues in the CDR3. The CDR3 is CAWTQDSTGELFF. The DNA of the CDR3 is TGTGCCTGGACACAGGACAGCACCGGGGAGCTGTTTTTT. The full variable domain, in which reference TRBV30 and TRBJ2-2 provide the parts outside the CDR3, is SQTIHQWPATLVQPVGSPLSLECTVEGTSNPNLYWYRQAAGRGLQLLFYSVGIGQISSEVPQNLSASRPQDRQFILSSKKLLLSDSGFYLCAWTQDSTGELFFGEGSRLTVL.

CDR3 nucleotides: TGTGCCAGCACTCTACAGGGTCCTTCCTACGAGCAGTACTTC. Encoded protein: CASTLQGPSYEQYF. The rearrangement joins TRBV2 to TRBJ2-7; TRBD1 might be the D (6 bases). CDR3 length equals 14 residues. Trimming took off 7 bases at V and 1 base at J, with 14 bases between the two ends. Per germline, CDR1 SNHLY and CDR2 FYNNEI.